What follows is one TCR beta chain and its context. The antigen is not known. This record belongs to a study of siplizumab effects on memory and regulatory T cells. Overall study findings and caveats: An assignable naive or memory phenotype was lacking in roughly 75-95% of proliferating CD4+ or CD8+ clones. Apparently key alloresponse contributors, naive T cells also seemed more diverse than memory cells. Just a small share of alloreactive clones was traced back to unstimulated subsets.

Germline CDR1 and CDR2: GTSNPN and SVGIG (reference sequence). The V end lost 0 bases, the J end lost 4 bases, and 10 bases lay between the germline ends. The CDR3 has 14 amino acids. Each sample had roughly 10^5 TCR templates assayed. This table comes from immunoSEQ multiplex PCR, and its TCRdb copy is limited to in-frame clones, with some not included. The sample gives under 130,000 clones, approximately 94% of which show up once; more than 0.3% is in the top ten. The V call is TRBV30, the J call TRBJ1-3; TRBD1 is a possible D gene (6 bases). This receptor was taken from a human donor in good health. The sample comprised CD4+ T cells sorted from blood. CDR3 amino acids: CAWSVQGGGNTIYF. The CDR3, as DNA: TGTGCCTGGAGTGTACAGGGTGGGGGAAACACCATATATTTT.